What follows describes a single TCR beta chain. Its antigen remains unidentified. A multiplex PCR was run with 60 Vbeta primers and 13 Jbeta primers. Data came from immunoSEQ multiplex PCR; TCRdb stores just in-frame clones and leaves some out. The sample lists 55,000 to 75,000 clones, about 78% occurring once. The entry originates in a study of cytomegalovirus exposure and HLA in healthy donors. Study-wide results and limits: Sequence variants that were highly shared formed a cluster that was likely a sequencing artifact.

The germline V gene encodes CDR1 SGHDN and CDR2 FVKESK. The CDR3 sequence is 12 residues long. V dropped 8 bases and J dropped 11 bases, with 15 bases sitting between them. The sequence was collected from a girl aged 10 to 17 in good health and CMV-seropositive. The sample was PBMCs. J is TRBJ1-4 and V is TRBV14; the D gene is possibly TRBD1 (5 bases). The CDR3 nucleotides read TGTGCCAGCGGAGCGGGGGTAGGGAAACTGTTTTTT. Its translation: CASGAGVGKLFF. Combining the CDR3 with reference TRBV14 and TRBJ1-4 gives the whole variable domain EAGVTQFPSHSVIEKGQTVTLRCDPISGHDNLYWYRRVMGKEIKFLLHFVKESKQDESGMPNNRFLAERTGGTYSTLKVQPAELEDSGVYFCASGAGVGKLFFGSGTQLSVL.